The 26 T cell receptor beta chains reported below all come from one sample, sequenced in a study of CD8+ T cells in alopecia areata. Extracted RNA was reverse transcribed, and the resulting cDNA served as sequencing template. Method: immunoSEQ multiplex PCR; TCRdb's copy keeps in-frame clones and lacks some. The sample contains approximately 150,000 clones, about three fifths of which appear only once. The sequencing input was CD4+ T cells sorted from blood. The receptor set was obtained from a human donor in good health.

In regard to this clone: Other DNA sequences within the sample encode an identical CDR3. The chain joins TRBV4-1 to TRBJ2-6; no definite D call. The CDR3 is 15 residues long. Germline CDR1 reads MGHRA; CDR2 reads YSYEKL. The V gene lost 5 bases and the J gene lost 0 bases, with 8 bases spanning the gap. The CDR3 loop is CASSSGLSGANVLTF. The CDR3 nucleotides are TGCGCCAGCAGCTCAGGCCTCTCTGGGGCCAACGTCCTGACTTTC.

V usage is TRBV30 and J usage is TRBJ2-7; D is perhaps TRBD1 (5 bases). Germline CDR1 GTSNPN, CDR2 SVGIG (reference sequence). Trimming removed 2 bases from V and 2 bases from J, with 10 bases in between. This CDR3 contains 13 residues. The CDR3 protein is CAWSYRLAYEQYF. DNA for the CDR3: TGTGCCTGGAGTTACAGGCTGGCCTACGAGCAGTACTTC.

This clone came up once. V gene TRBV29-1 combines with J gene TRBJ2-7; a possible D gene is TRBD1 (5 bases). The ends were cut back, 7 bases at V and 5 bases at J, with 15 bases in the middle. Germline CDR1 is SQVTM and CDR2 is ANQGSEA. The CDR3 is 12 residues long. The CDR3 reads CSGGHTPDEQYF. CDR3 DNA sequence: TGCAGCGGTGGACACACCCCGGACGAGCAGTACTTC.

The chain couples TRBV30 to TRBJ2-1; 10 nucleotides line up with TRBD2. Germline CDR1 GTSNPN, CDR2 SVGIG (reference sequence). V gave up 0 bases and J gave up 6 bases; unmatched junction bases: 5. This CDR3 region has 15 residues. The DNA of the CDR3 is TGTGCCTGGAGTGTGTCTAGCGGGAGCTTCAATGAGCAGTTCTTC. As protein: CAWSVSSGSFNEQFF.

This clone showed up just a few times. Other DNA sequences within the sample encode an identical CDR3. V and J are TRBV2 and TRBJ1-1, with TRBD1 as a possible D gene (6 bases). CDR3 length: 13 residues. CDR1 SNHLY and CDR2 FYNNEI come from the germline V gene. V was pared by 4 bases and J by 2 bases, with 8 bases between. In DNA, the CDR3 is TGTGCCAGCAGTGGACAGGTTAACACTGAAGCTTTCTTT. Its translation: CASSGQVNTEAFF.

This sequence joins TRBV6-5 and TRBJ1-2, with 9 bases that match TRBD1. Per germline, CDR1 MNHEY and CDR2 SVGAGI. There are 16 residues in the CDR3. Trimming removed 0 bases from V and 6 bases from J; junction bases left unmatched: 8. The CDR3 region is CASSYSGTGTGNGYTF. CDR3 nucleotides: TGTGCCAGCAGTTACTCTGGAACCGGGACAGGGAATGGCTACACCTTC.

This clone was seen more than once but under ten times. J is TRBJ2-1 and V is TRBV2, with 7 bases that match TRBD2. With 7 bases clipped from V and 5 bases from J, the junction kept 8 bases outside the gene matches. The CDR3 contains 14 residues. The V gene's germline CDR1 is SNHLY and CDR2 FYNNEI. Written as DNA, the CDR3 is TGTGCCAGCAAGCGCGGGAGCGTCAACAATGAGCAGTTCTTC. This sequence encodes CASKRGSVNNEQFF.

There are a few counts of this clone. J is TRBJ2-1 and V is TRBV11-2; D not resolved. There are 15 residues in the CDR3. Germline-derived CDR1 and CDR2 are SGHAT and FQNNGV. V was clipped by 7 bases and J by 4 bases, with 17 bases between them. DNA for the CDR3: TGTGCCAGCACAAGGGATAGCAGCTCTTACAATGAGCAGTTCTTC. Translating gives CASTRDSSSYNEQFF.

The V call is TRBV20-1, the J call TRBJ2-3; no definite D call. V was shortened by 3 bases and J by 2 bases, with 3 bases between the two germline ends. This CDR3 is built from 11 residues. Germline V gives CDR1 DFQATT, CDR2 SNEGSKA (reference sequence). The CDR3 nucleotides read TGCAGTGCTAGGATCACAGATACGCAGTATTTT. Encoded protein: CSARITDTQYF.

The rearrangement links TRBV29-1 to TRBJ2-3; D might be TRBD2 (6 bases). Trimming pared 6 bases from V and 0 bases from J, leaving 10 bases between. In germline, CDR1 is SQVTM, CDR2 ANQGSEA. CDR3 length: 13 residues. The CDR3 region has the DNA TGCAGCGTAGCCGGGACTAGCACAGATACGCAGTATTTT. It specifies CSVAGTSTDTQYF.

This clone was counted only a few times. The chain uses TRBV5-1 and TRBJ2-6; D might be TRBD1 (5 bases). The germline V and J ends were trimmed by 4 bases and 4 bases, with 12 bases remaining between them. There are 15 residues in the CDR3. Germline V gives CDR1 SGHRS, CDR2 YFSETQ. The CDR3 bases are TGCGCCAGCAGCGCAGGGTCCACGGGGGCCAACGTCCTGACTTTC. Translating it yields CASSAGSTGANVLTF.

The chain employs TRBV29-1 and TRBJ2-2, with D possibly called TRBD1 or TRBD2 (6 bases each). This CDR3 contains 16 residues. V was cut by 4 bases and J by 1 base, with 16 bases left in between. The germline V gene has CDR1 SQVTM and CDR2 ANQGSEA. This chain's CDR3 is CSVVGARRENTGELFF. DNA for the CDR3: TGCAGCGTTGTGGGGGCCCGGAGGGAGAACACCGGGGAGCTGTTTTTT.

The chain links TRBV5-1 to TRBJ2-7, with 10 bases fitting TRBD2. Germline trimming cut 4 bases from V and 5 bases from J; bases unmatched to any gene: 6. The CDR3 runs to 14 residues. The germline V gene has CDR1 SGHRS and CDR2 YFSETQ. The CDR3 protein is CASSVLAGGHEQYF. The CDR3 DNA sequence: TGCGCCAGCAGCGTATTAGCGGGAGGCCACGAGCAGTACTTC.

The V gene is TRBV29-1, the J gene TRBJ2-7; possible D gene TRBD1, 6 bases. CDR1 and CDR2 from the germline V gene are SQVTM and ANQGSEA. Trimming stripped 6 bases from V and 0 bases from J, with 12 bases between. This CDR3 has 13 residues. The CDR3 protein is CSVRGSSSYEQYF. CDR3 coding DNA: TGCAGCGTAAGGGGGTCTAGCTCCTACGAGCAGTACTTC.

J is TRBJ1-1 and V is TRBV6-5, with D unclear. This CDR3 is 15 amino acids long. Trimming stripped 4 bases from V and 3 bases from J, with 15 bases between. Germline V gene sequence: CDR1 MNHEY, CDR2 SVGAGI. As DNA, the CDR3 is TGTGCCAGCAGTTTAAACCCCACCGAGGACACTGAAGCTTTCTTT. Translation: CASSLNPTEDTEAFF.

This clone showed up just a few times. V is TRBV11-2 and J is TRBJ2-5; D may be TRBD2 (6 bases). CDR1 and CDR2 (germline): SGHAT, FQNNGV. The CDR3 contains 15 residues. Trimming took off 4 bases at V and 5 bases at J, with 17 bases between the two ends. In DNA form, the CDR3 reads TGTGCCAGCAGCTCGGGACTGTCCCCAGCGGAGACCCAGTACTTC. Protein: CASSSGLSPAETQYF.

On this clone itself: The sample has other DNA sequences that encode this CDR3 too. The chain uses TRBV18 and TRBJ2-7; 10 bases agree with TRBD2. After removal of 2 bases from V and 3 bases from J, the junction contained 4 bases not matched to a gene. Germline loops: CDR1 KGHSH, CDR2 LQKENI. The CDR3 spans 15 residues. The CDR3 nucleotides read TGTGCCAGCTCACCAACAGCGGGAGGGAGCTACGAGCAGTACTTC. It codes for CASSPTAGGSYEQYF.

This chain joins TRBV7-9 and TRBJ2-4; D is uncertain. Per the germline V gene, CDR1 is SEHNR and CDR2 is FQNEAQ (reference sequence). V lost 0 bases to trimming and J lost 11 bases, with 14 bases between them. This CDR3 is built from 14 residues. DNA for the CDR3: TGTGCCAGCAGCTTAGCGAGCCCCACAGCCTTTCAGTACTTC. Its translation: CASSLASPTAFQYF.

The rearrangement uses TRBV29-1 and TRBJ2-4; tentative D call: TRBD2 (5 bases). The CDR3 spans 14 residues. Germline loops: CDR1 SQVTM, CDR2 ANQGSEA. V was trimmed by 4 bases and J by 0 bases, leaving 10 bases between them. CDR3 nucleotides: TGCAGCGTTGTTGCCGGGATAGCCAAAAACATTCAGTACTTC. This sequence encodes CSVVAGIAKNIQYF.

V usage is TRBV5-6 and J usage is TRBJ2-1; D might be TRBD1 (6 bases). V gave up 5 bases and J gave up 2 bases, with 14 bases separating them. The germline CDR1 and CDR2 sequences are SGHDT and YYEEEE. This CDR3 region has 15 residues. The CDR3 DNA sequence: TGTGCCAGCAGTTTAGGGGGTATCGCCTACAATGAGCAGTTCTTC. This translates into CASSLGGIAYNEQFF.

This clone was seen only once. The chain joins TRBV2 to TRBJ2-7, with a tentative D call TRBD1 (6 bases). This CDR3 has 12 residues. CDR1 is SNHLY and CDR2 is FYNNEI in the germline V gene. V was trimmed by 7 bases and J by 3 bases, leaving 10 bases between them. The CDR3 reads CASKGTLYEQYF. In DNA form, the CDR3 reads TGTGCCAGCAAAGGGACACTCTACGAGCAGTACTTC.

V is TRBV29-1 and J is TRBJ2-7, with D unclear. Germline CDR1 is SQVTM and CDR2 is ANQGSEA. V lost 1 base and J lost 2, with 15 bases in between. CDR3 size: 15 residues. The chain's CDR3 is CSVEVGLGQTYEQYF. CDR3 nucleotides: TGCAGCGTTGAAGTGGGTCTTGGTCAAACCTACGAGCAGTACTTC.

The chain carries TRBV10-3 and TRBJ1-3; 8 bases map to TRBD1. Germline V gives CDR1 ENHRY, CDR2 SYGVKD. This CDR3 contains 12 residues. The trim removed 11 bases at V and 9 bases at J, leaving 9 bases unmatched. This CDR3 reads CALATGVGTIYF. As DNA, the CDR3 is TGTGCCCTGGCGACAGGGGTCGGCACCATATATTTT.

The chain uses TRBV11-2 and TRBJ2-3; D gene uncertain. CDR1 is SGHAT, CDR2 FQNNGV, per germline. Trimming removed 3 bases at V and 4 bases at J, with 11 bases between. The CDR3 loop spans 14 amino acids. CDR3 in amino acids: CASSFRLRADTQYF. CDR3 sequence (DNA): TGTGCCAGCAGCTTCCGCTTGCGAGCAGATACGCAGTATTTT.

J is TRBJ2-2 and V is TRBV14; tentative D call: TRBD1 (6 bases). The V end was cut by 4 bases, the J end by 4 bases, with 10 bases between. CDR1 is SGHDN and CDR2 is FVKESK in the germline V gene. This CDR3 comprises 14 residues. CDR3 in amino acids: CASSRIQGTGELFF. CDR3 coding DNA: TGTGCCAGCAGCCGAATACAGGGCACCGGGGAGCTGTTTTTT.

The rearrangement joins TRBV30 to TRBJ2-5, with TRBD1 identical over 8 bases. The DNA end is a closer match to TRBJ2-7, so the J assignment may be wrong. The germline V gene has CDR1 GTSNPN and CDR2 SVGIG (reference sequence). This CDR3 comprises 14 residues. The CDR3 protein is CAWVGQGSPYEQYF. CDR3 nucleotides: TGTGCCTGGGTTGGACAGGGATCACCCTACGAGCAGTACTTC.